Listed below are T cell receptor beta chains from one sample, sequenced in a study of early stage breast cancer tumors. The data were produced by immunoSEQ multiplex PCR, yet TCRdb's version contains in-frame clones alone and is incomplete. The sample holds approximately 50,000 clones, over 60% seen once. The sample consisted of blood. The receptors come from a person under 45 with breast cancer. CDR3s include the opening cysteine and the closing phenylalanine or tryptophan. Fields, in order: clone size, J gene, D gene, V gene, CDR3 DNA, CDR3 protein. A D gene is named only where the DNA matches it firmly. Expanded clones are given a class, and other clones once, few, many or no size at all.

abundance: NA; j_gene: TRBJ1-3; d_gene: NA; v_gene: TRBV9; CDR3nt: TGTGCCAGCAGCGTAGCGACGGGGACCTTTTCTTTGGGCGGAAACACCATATATTTT; CDR3aa: CASSVATGTFSLGGNTIYF
abundance: NA; j_gene: TRBJ2-3; d_gene: TRBD2; v_gene: TRBV19; CDR3nt: TGTGCCAGTAGTATTTTGGTGGCGGGAGCGAGTCGGACAGATACGCAGTATTTT; CDR3aa: CASSILVAGASRTDTQYF
abundance: few; j_gene: TRBJ2-7; d_gene: TRBD2; v_gene: TRBV27; CDR3nt: TGTGCCAGCAGTTTTTCGGGCGCTAGCGGGAGTTTTTACGAGCAGTACTTC; CDR3aa: CASSFSGASGSFYEQYF
abundance: NA; j_gene: TRBJ2-2; d_gene: NA; v_gene: TRBV9; CDR3nt: TGTGCCAGCAGCGTAAGTCAGGATCCCGGGGAGCTGTTTTTT; CDR3aa: CASSVSQDPGELFF
abundance: NA; j_gene: TRBJ2-7; d_gene: TRBD1; v_gene: TRBV5-1; CDR3nt: TGCGCCAGCAGCTTGGTCTTGGGACAGGGCCGTCTGAGCTCCTACGAGCAGTACTTC; CDR3aa: CASSLVLGQGRLSSYEQYF
abundance: NA; j_gene: TRBJ2-1; d_gene: TRBD2; v_gene: TRBV29-1; CDR3nt: TGCAGCGTTGAGTCTAGCGGGTCCTACAATGAGCAGTTCTTC; CDR3aa: CSVESSGSYNEQFF
abundance: NA; j_gene: TRBJ1-5; d_gene: NA; v_gene: TRBV30; CDR3nt: TGTGCCTGGAGTGTACACCCTCCCGGACAGCCCCAGCATTTT; CDR3aa: CAWSVHPPGQPQHF
abundance: NA; j_gene: TRBJ1-1; d_gene: TRBD1; v_gene: TRBV11-2; CDR3nt: TGTGCCAGCAGCTCTAGGACAGGGGGCGTTCTCGGTGAAGCTTTCTTT; CDR3aa: CASSSRTGGVLGEAFF
abundance: NA; j_gene: TRBJ1-1; d_gene: NA; v_gene: TRBV29-1; CDR3nt: TGCAGCGTTAGTTTTCGGGGGCCTGGTAAGGAAGCTTTCTTT; CDR3aa: CSVSFRGPGKEAFF
abundance: NA; j_gene: TRBJ2-1; d_gene: NA; v_gene: TRBV19; CDR3nt: TGTGCCAGTAGTATATTCCCTCCCCAGGATGAGCAGTTCTTC; CDR3aa: CASSIFPPQDEQFF
abundance: NA; j_gene: TRBJ1-2; d_gene: TRBD1; v_gene: TRBV5-1; CDR3nt: TGCGCCAGCAGCTTGGTGGGACAGGGTACCTATGGCTACACCTTC; CDR3aa: CASSLVGQGTYGYTF
abundance: NA; j_gene: TRBJ1-1; d_gene: NA; v_gene: TRBV5-6; CDR3nt: TGTGCCAGCAGCTTGGTGAGGAACACTGAAGCTTTCTTT; CDR3aa: CASSLVRNTEAFF
abundance: NA; j_gene: TRBJ1-1; d_gene: TRBD1; v_gene: TRBV19; CDR3nt: TGTGCCAGTAGTATAGAGGACAGGGTTGACAACACTGAAGCTTTCTTT; CDR3aa: CASSIEDRVDNTEAFF
abundance: NA; j_gene: TRBJ1-1; d_gene: NA; v_gene: TRBV19; CDR3nt: TGTGCCAGTACCTCCGGTCCAGAGCACACTGAAGCTTTCTTT; CDR3aa: CASTSGPEHTEAFF
abundance: NA; j_gene: TRBJ2-1; d_gene: TRBD2; v_gene: TRBV7-9; CDR3nt: TGTGCCAGCAACGAGGCTAGCGGCTTCTACAATGAGCAGTTCTTC; CDR3aa: CASNEASGFYNEQFF
abundance: NA; j_gene: TRBJ2-7; d_gene: NA; v_gene: TRBV29-1; CDR3nt: TGCAGCGCTCAGGGGATCGGCTCCTACGAGCAGTACTTC; CDR3aa: CSAQGIGSYEQYF
abundance: NA; j_gene: TRBJ1-1; d_gene: NA; v_gene: TRBV6-1; CDR3nt: TGTGCCAGCAGTGAAGCGGCAGCAAACACTGAAGCTTTCTTT; CDR3aa: CASSEAAANTEAFF
abundance: NA; j_gene: TRBJ2-7; d_gene: NA; v_gene: TRBV28; CDR3nt: TGTGCCAGCAGTTCTAGTTCCTACGAGCAGTACTTC; CDR3aa: CASSSSSYEQYF
abundance: once; j_gene: TRBJ1-2; d_gene: TRBD1; v_gene: TRBV6-5; CDR3nt: TGTGCCAGCAGTTTCCTGGACAGGGGAGGATATGGCTACACCTTC; CDR3aa: CASSFLDRGGYGYTF